This T cell receptor (beta chain) was retrieved from a study of cytomegalovirus exposure and HLA in healthy donors. TCRdb's copy holds only in-frame clones and misses some; the assay was immunoSEQ multiplex PCR. Of approximately 99,000 clones detected, about 85% appear once; the ten largest clones hold around 3%. The CDR3 contains 18 residues. The ends lost 4 bases at V and 1 base at J; junction bases unmatched: 15. CDR1 is MGHDK, CDR2 SYGVNS, per germline. Material for sequencing was PBMCs. The gene calls are TRBV25-1 and TRBJ1-1, with TRBD1 matching over 7 bases. The receptor was derived from a woman aged 18 to 35 in good health and CMV-seronegative. DNA for the CDR3: TGTGCCAGCAGTGGTAGCCTCGGGACAGAGCTTCGGAACACTGAAGCTTTCTTT. It yields the protein CASSGSLGTELRNTEAFF. The full variable domain, its missing parts supplied by reference TRBV25-1 and TRBJ1-1, is EADIYQTPRYLVIGTGKKITLECSQTMGHDKMYWYQQDPGMELHLIHYSYGVNSTEKGDLSSESTVSRIRTEHFPLTLESARPSHTSQYLCASSGSLGTELRNTEAFFGQGTRLTVV.